The rows below give T cell receptor gamma chains drawn from one sample of a study of Vδ1+ human thymocytes. TCRdb re-identified clones in the multiplex PCR reads via CATT. The repertoire consists of thousands of gamma-chain clones, with about 40% occurring once and the leading ten covering under 2%. Sequenced material: Vdelta1+ gamma-delta thymocytes from the thymus. The receptors stem from a boy under two years old who had congenital heart surgery. CDR3s include the opening cysteine and the closing phenylalanine or tryptophan. Fields, in order: clone size, J gene, V gene, CDR3 DNA, CDR3 protein. The size of a clone is reported for some rows only, either as once, few or many, or as a class for expanded clones.

clone size: few; J gene: TRGJ1/TRGJ2; V gene: TRGV8; CDR3 DNA: TGTGCCACCTGGGATATGGGGTATTATAAGAAACTCTTT; CDR3 protein: CATWDMGYYKKLF
clone size: few; J gene: TRGJ1/TRGJ2; V gene: TRGV4; CDR3 DNA: TGTGCCACCTGGGATGGGCGTCATAAGAAACTCTTT; CDR3 protein: CATWDGRHKKLF
clone size: NA; J gene: TRGJ1/TRGJ2; V gene: TRGV9; CDR3 DNA: TGTGCCTTGTGGGAGGTGCCAATTTATTATAAGAAACTCTTT; CDR3 protein: CALWEVPIYYKKLF
clone size: NA; J gene: TRGJP; V gene: TRGV9; CDR3 DNA: TGTGCCTTGTGGGAGAGGCTCATTGTGTTGGGCAAAAAAATCAAGGTATTT; CDR3 protein: CALWERLIVLGKKIKVF
clone size: NA; J gene: TRGJ1/TRGJ2; V gene: TRGV4; CDR3 DNA: TGTGCCACCTGGGATGAGACCCAACGATCAGATTATTATAAGAAACTCTTT; CDR3 protein: CATWDETQRSDYYKKLF
clone size: few; J gene: TRGJP; V gene: TRGV9; CDR3 DNA: TGTGCCCTGTGGGAGTTGGGCAAAAAAATCAAGGTATTT; CDR3 protein: CALWELGKKIKVF
clone size: NA; J gene: TRGJ1/TRGJ2; V gene: TRGV3; CDR3 DNA: TGTGCCACCTGGGACCCCAATTATTATAAGAAACTCTTT; CDR3 protein: CATWDPNYYKKLF
clone size: NA; J gene: TRGJ1/TRGJ2; V gene: TRGV5; CDR3 DNA: TGTGCCACCTGGGACAGGCTGAGGTATAAGAAACTCTTT; CDR3 protein: CATWDRLRYKKLF
clone size: few; J gene: TRGJ1/TRGJ2; V gene: TRGV2; CDR3 DNA: TGTGCCACCTGGGACGGGCACGCCCTCTTT; CDR3 protein: CATWDGHALF
clone size: NA; J gene: TRGJ1/TRGJ2; V gene: TRGV4; CDR3 DNA: TGTGCCACCTGGGATGGGGCGAATTATTATAAGAAACTCTTT; CDR3 protein: CATWDGANYYKKLF
clone size: few; J gene: TRGJ1/TRGJ2; V gene: TRGV5; CDR3 DNA: TGTGCCACCTGGGACCCTAATTATTATAAGAAACTCTTT; CDR3 protein: CATWDPNYYKKLF
clone size: NA; J gene: TRGJ1/TRGJ2; V gene: TRGV9; CDR3 DNA: TGTGCCTTGTGGGACGTGTGTTATAAGAAACTCTTT; CDR3 protein: CALWDVCYKKLF
clone size: few; J gene: TRGJ1/TRGJ2; V gene: TRGV5; CDR3 DNA: TGTGCCACCTGGGACAGCGGGAATTATTATAAGAAACTCTTT; CDR3 protein: CATWDSGNYYKKLF
clone size: NA; J gene: TRGJ1/TRGJ2; V gene: TRGV5; CDR3 DNA: TGTGCCACCTGGGAAGTTTGGGAAGTAGAGAATTATTATAAGAAACTCTTT; CDR3 protein: CATWEVWEVENYYKKLF
clone size: medium-sized; J gene: TRGJ1/TRGJ2; V gene: TRGV3; CDR3 DNA: TGTGCCACCTGGGACAGGCCGGATTATAAGAAACTCTTT; CDR3 protein: CATWDRPDYKKLF
clone size: few; J gene: TRGJ1/TRGJ2; V gene: TRGV3; CDR3 DNA: TGTGCCACCTGGGACAGCCGGAATTATTATAAGAAACTCTTT; CDR3 protein: CATWDSRNYYKKLF
clone size: few; J gene: TRGJP2; V gene: TRGV5; CDR3 DNA: TGTGCCACCTGGGACACCTATAGTAGTGATTGGATCAAGACGTTT; CDR3 protein: CATWDTYSSDWIKTF
clone size: NA; J gene: TRGJ1/TRGJ2; V gene: TRGV9; CDR3 DNA: TGTGCCTTGGGTTTTGGGGTCGGGATTTCCTATAAGAAACTCTTT; CDR3 protein: CALGFGVGISYKKLF
clone size: few; J gene: TRGJ1/TRGJ2; V gene: TRGV5; CDR3 DNA: TGTGCCACCTGGGACGGACTCCATGGATATAAGAAACTCTTT; CDR3 protein: CATWDGLHGYKKLF
clone size: NA; J gene: TRGJ1/TRGJ2; V gene: TRGV9; CDR3 DNA: TGTGCCTTGTGGGAGGTGGATAAGAAACTCTTT; CDR3 protein: CALWEVDKKLF
clone size: few; J gene: TRGJ1/TRGJ2; V gene: TRGV4; CDR3 DNA: TGTGCCACCTGGGATGGGCTGAAGTATAAGAAACTCTTT; CDR3 protein: CATWDGLKYKKLF
clone size: NA; J gene: TRGJP2; V gene: TRGV8; CDR3 DNA: TGTGCCACCTGGGATCGTCGTGATTGGATCAAGACGTTT; CDR3 protein: CATWDRRDWIKTF
clone size: NA; J gene: TRGJ1/TRGJ2; V gene: TRGV9; CDR3 DNA: TGTGCCTTGTGGGAGGTGAGGGCCGCGCGATATAAGAAACTCTTT; CDR3 protein: CALWEVRAARYKKLF
clone size: NA; J gene: TRGJ1/TRGJ2; V gene: TRGV4; CDR3 DNA: TGTGCCACCTGGGAGAAAAAGAAACTCTTT; CDR3 protein: CATWEKKKLF
clone size: NA; J gene: TRGJ1/TRGJ2; V gene: TRGV9; CDR3 DNA: TGTGCCTTGTGGGAGGTGATTTTGGGGTATAAGAAACTCTTT; CDR3 protein: CALWEVILGYKKLF
clone size: NA; J gene: TRGJ1/TRGJ2; V gene: TRGV8; CDR3 DNA: TGTGCCACCTGGGGTGCTTATAAGAAACTCTTT; CDR3 protein: CATWGAYKKLF
clone size: few; J gene: TRGJP; V gene: TRGV9; CDR3 DNA: TGTGCCTTGTGGGAGGACCAAGAGTTGGGCAAAAAAATCAAGGTATTT; CDR3 protein: CALWEDQELGKKIKVF
clone size: few; J gene: TRGJP2; V gene: TRGV8; CDR3 DNA: TGTGCCACCTGGGACCGTAGTAGTGATTGGATCAAGACGTTT; CDR3 protein: CATWDRSSDWIKTF
clone size: NA; J gene: TRGJ1/TRGJ2; V gene: TRGV5; CDR3 DNA: TGTGCCACCTGGGACAGCCCTTATAAGAAACTCTTT; CDR3 protein: CATWDSPYKKLF
clone size: few; J gene: TRGJ1/TRGJ2; V gene: TRGV9; CDR3 DNA: TGTGCCTTGTGGGAGTCGAATCGGAAGAAACTCTTT; CDR3 protein: CALWESNRKKLF
clone size: few; J gene: TRGJ1/TRGJ2; V gene: TRGV4; CDR3 DNA: TGTGCCACCTGGGATGGGCGATATAAGAAACTCTTT; CDR3 protein: CATWDGRYKKLF
clone size: few; J gene: TRGJ1/TRGJ2; V gene: TRGV5; CDR3 DNA: TGTGCCACCTGGGAGGGGCATTATTATAAGAAACTCTTT; CDR3 protein: CATWEGHYYKKLF
clone size: few; J gene: TRGJ1/TRGJ2; V gene: TRGV5; CDR3 DNA: TGTGCCACCTGGGACAGGTTGAAGCCCGCGCGGAAGCTCTTT; CDR3 protein: CATWDRLKPARKLF
clone size: few; J gene: TRGJ1/TRGJ2; V gene: TRGV5; CDR3 DNA: TGTGCCACCTGGGACAGTTGGTATTATAAGAAACTCTTT; CDR3 protein: CATWDSWYYKKLF
clone size: few; J gene: TRGJ1/TRGJ2; V gene: TRGV3; CDR3 DNA: TGTGCCACCTGGGACAGATGGACTTATAAGAAACTCTTT; CDR3 protein: CATWDRWTYKKLF
clone size: few; J gene: TRGJ1/TRGJ2; V gene: TRGV8; CDR3 DNA: TGTGCCACCTGGGATCTCTATTATAAGAAACTCTTT; CDR3 protein: CATWDLYYKKLF
clone size: few; J gene: TRGJ1/TRGJ2; V gene: TRGV4; CDR3 DNA: TGTGCCACCTGGGGCATTTCGAATTATTATAAGAAACTCTTT; CDR3 protein: CATWGISNYYKKLF
clone size: NA; J gene: TRGJ1/TRGJ2; V gene: TRGV4; CDR3 DNA: TGTGCCACCTGGGATGGGCCCCTGGGGTATAAGAAACTCTTT; CDR3 protein: CATWDGPLGYKKLF
clone size: few; J gene: TRGJ1/TRGJ2; V gene: TRGV9; CDR3 DNA: TGTGCCGGGGGGGAGAAGTATAAGAAACTCTTT; CDR3 protein: CAGGEKYKKLF
clone size: few; J gene: TRGJP2; V gene: TRGV9; CDR3 DNA: TGTGCCTTGTGGGAGGTGGGTTGGATCAAGACGTTT; CDR3 protein: CALWEVGWIKTF
clone size: medium-sized; J gene: TRGJ1/TRGJ2; V gene: TRGV9; CDR3 DNA: TGTGCCTTGTGGGAACCCCATTGCGGTAAGAAACTCTTT; CDR3 protein: CALWEPHCGKKLF
clone size: few; J gene: TRGJ1/TRGJ2; V gene: TRGV5; CDR3 DNA: TGTGCCACCTGGGACAGGCGGCAGGATTATAAGAAACTCTTT; CDR3 protein: CATWDRRQDYKKLF
clone size: NA; J gene: TRGJ1/TRGJ2; V gene: TRGV3; CDR3 DNA: TGTGCCACCTGGGACGGGGGGAAACTCTTT; CDR3 protein: CATWDGGKLF
clone size: NA; J gene: TRGJ1/TRGJ2; V gene: TRGV9; CDR3 DNA: TGCGCCTTGTGGGAGCTCCCTTATTATAAGAAACTCTTT; CDR3 protein: CALWELPYYKKLF
clone size: few; J gene: TRGJ1/TRGJ2; V gene: TRGV5; CDR3 DNA: TGTGCCACCTGGGACAGGCGAGATTATAAGAAACTCTTT; CDR3 protein: CATWDRRDYKKLF
clone size: few; J gene: TRGJ1/TRGJ2; V gene: TRGV3; CDR3 DNA: TGTGCCACCTGGGACAGGCTCATGGCTTATAAGAAACTCTTT; CDR3 protein: CATWDRLMAYKKLF
clone size: NA; J gene: TRGJ1/TRGJ2; V gene: TRGV3; CDR3 DNA: TGTGCCACCTGGGACAGGCAGTTGAAACTCTTT; CDR3 protein: CATWDRQLKLF
clone size: NA; J gene: TRGJ1/TRGJ2; V gene: TRGV4; CDR3 DNA: TGTGCCACCTGGGATGGGCATTATTATAAGAAACTCTTT; CDR3 protein: CATWDGHYYKKLF
clone size: few; J gene: TRGJ1/TRGJ2; V gene: TRGV3; CDR3 DNA: TGTGCCACCTGGGACAGGCATTGGGGCCAGAATTATTATAAGAAACTCTTT; CDR3 protein: CATWDRHWGQNYYKKLF
clone size: NA; J gene: TRGJ1/TRGJ2; V gene: TRGV9; CDR3 DNA: TGTGCCTTGTGGGAGGTGCAGGGGAATTATTATAAGAAACTCTTT; CDR3 protein: CALWEVQGNYYKKLF
clone size: few; J gene: TRGJ1/TRGJ2; V gene: TRGV5; CDR3 DNA: TGTGCCACCTGGGACAAGAATTATTATAAGAAACTCTTT; CDR3 protein: CATWDKNYYKKLF
clone size: medium-sized; J gene: TRGJ1/TRGJ2; V gene: TRGV3; CDR3 DNA: TGTGCCACCTGGGACAGGCGCTATAAGAAACTCTTT; CDR3 protein: CATWDRRYKKLF
clone size: few; J gene: TRGJP2; V gene: TRGV4; CDR3 DNA: TGTGCCACCTGGGATACTTGGATCAAGACGTTT; CDR3 protein: CATWDTWIKTF
clone size: NA; J gene: TRGJP2; V gene: TRGV3; CDR3 DNA: TGTGCCACCTGGGACAGGCCGCCAAGTGATTGGATCAAGACGTTT; CDR3 protein: CATWDRPPSDWIKTF
clone size: few; J gene: TRGJ1/TRGJ2; V gene: TRGV9; CDR3 DNA: TGTGCCTTGTGGGGTTATAAGAAACTCTTT; CDR3 protein: CALWGYKKLF
clone size: few; J gene: TRGJ1/TRGJ2; V gene: TRGV9; CDR3 DNA: TGTGCCTTGTGGGAGGCTTATAAGAAACTCTTT; CDR3 protein: CALWEAYKKLF
clone size: NA; J gene: TRGJ1/TRGJ2; V gene: TRGV9; CDR3 DNA: TGTGCCCTGTGGGAGCCCCCGCAGAAACTCTTT; CDR3 protein: CALWEPPQKLF
clone size: NA; J gene: TRGJ1/TRGJ2; V gene: TRGV5; CDR3 DNA: TGTGCCACCTGGGACAGGTTTTATTATAAGAAACTCTTT; CDR3 protein: CATWDRFYYKKLF